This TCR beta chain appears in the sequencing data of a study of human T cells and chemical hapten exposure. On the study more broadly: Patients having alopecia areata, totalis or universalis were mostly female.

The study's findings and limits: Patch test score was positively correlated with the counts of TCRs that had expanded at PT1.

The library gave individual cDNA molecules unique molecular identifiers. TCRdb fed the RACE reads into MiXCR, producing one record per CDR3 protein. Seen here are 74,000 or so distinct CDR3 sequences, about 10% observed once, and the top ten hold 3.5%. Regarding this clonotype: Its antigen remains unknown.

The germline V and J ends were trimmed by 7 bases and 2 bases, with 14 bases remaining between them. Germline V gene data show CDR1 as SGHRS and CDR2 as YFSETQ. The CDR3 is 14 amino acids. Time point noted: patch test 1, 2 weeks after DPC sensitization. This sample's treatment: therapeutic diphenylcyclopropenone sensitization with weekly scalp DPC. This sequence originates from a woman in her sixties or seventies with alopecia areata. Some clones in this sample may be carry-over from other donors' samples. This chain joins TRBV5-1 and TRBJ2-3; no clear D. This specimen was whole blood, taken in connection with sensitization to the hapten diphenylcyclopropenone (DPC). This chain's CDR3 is CASRLAWPTDTQYF. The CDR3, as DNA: TGCGCCAGCCGCCTGGCCTGGCCCACAGATACGCAGTATTTT.